The TCR beta chain described here comes from a study of shared T cell receptors in the human thymus. This clone was seen a handful of times. This CDR3 spans 17 amino acids. The V gene lost 0 bases and the J gene lost 2 bases, with 14 bases spanning the gap. Germline loops: CDR1 LGHNA, CDR2 YSLEER. The repertoire was sequenced with immunoSEQ multiplex PCR; TCRdb's copy has only in-frame clones and lacks some. The sample carries about 540,000 clones, 70% to 80% recorded once. A further study also used this sample, focusing on human thymus T cells. This second study notes: Use of V and J genes seemed skewed within the thymic and blood repertoires.

Sequenced input: thymocytes. This receptor was taken from a boy under three years old with a congenital heart defect. The chain employs TRBV4-3 and TRBJ2-1; D might be TRBD2 (6 bases). CDR3 DNA sequence: TGCGCCAGCAGCCAAGATGACTTCCCGGGGGCCTACAATGAGCAGTTCTTC. Encoded protein: CASSQDDFPGAYNEQFF.